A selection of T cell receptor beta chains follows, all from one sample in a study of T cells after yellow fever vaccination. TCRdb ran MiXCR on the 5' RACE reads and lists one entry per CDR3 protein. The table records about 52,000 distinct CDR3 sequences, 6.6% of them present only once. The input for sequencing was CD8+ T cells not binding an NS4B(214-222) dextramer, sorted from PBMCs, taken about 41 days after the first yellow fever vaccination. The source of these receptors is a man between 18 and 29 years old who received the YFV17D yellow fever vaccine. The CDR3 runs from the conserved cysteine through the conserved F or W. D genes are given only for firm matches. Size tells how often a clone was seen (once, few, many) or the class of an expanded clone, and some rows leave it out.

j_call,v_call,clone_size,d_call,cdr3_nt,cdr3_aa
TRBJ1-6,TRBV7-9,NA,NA,TGTGCCAGCAGCCAACTAGGGGGGGGGAAGTCACCCCTCCACTTT,CASSQLGGGKSPLHF
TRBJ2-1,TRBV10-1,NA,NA,TGCGCCAGCAGTGAGAAGAGGACAGCCTACAATGAGCAGTTCTTC,CASSEKRTAYNEQFF
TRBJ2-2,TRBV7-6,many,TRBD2,TGTGCCAGCAGCGATGAAGCGGGGTGGGGCACCGGGGAGCTGTTTTTT,CASSDEAGWGTGELFF
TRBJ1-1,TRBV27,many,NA,TGTGCCAGCAGGGGGCTTGCTGGGCTTCGTGAAGCTTTCTTT,CASRGLAGLREAFF
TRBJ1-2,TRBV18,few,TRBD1,TGTGCCAGCTCAGAACCGGGACAGATACATGGCTACACCTTC,CASSEPGQIHGYTF
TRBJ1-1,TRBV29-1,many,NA,TGCAGCGTTTTACAGGGCCCGAAACTTGAAGCTTTCTTT,CSVLQGPKLEAFF
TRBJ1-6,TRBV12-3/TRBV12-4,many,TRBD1,TGTGCCAGCAGTAAACCGGGACAGGGAAGTTCACCCCTCCACTTT,CASSKPGQGSSPLHF
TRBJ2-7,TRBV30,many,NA,TGTGCCTGGAGCCAGGAGGCCGAGCAGTACTTC,CAWSQEAEQYF
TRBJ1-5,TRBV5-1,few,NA,TGCGCCAGCAGCCCGGGACACGGCAATCAGCCCCAGCATTTT,CASSPGHGNQPQHF
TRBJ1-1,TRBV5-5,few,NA,TGTGCCAGCAGCTTCGGACAGTTGCCCACTGAAGCTTTCTTT,CASSFGQLPTEAFF
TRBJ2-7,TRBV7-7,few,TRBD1,TGTGCCAGCAGCCCAGGACAGGGTGCCTACGAGCAGTACTTC,CASSPGQGAYEQYF
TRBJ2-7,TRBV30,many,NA,TGTGCCTGGAGTGTACGGGGGTTCGAGCAGTACTTC,CAWSVRGFEQYF
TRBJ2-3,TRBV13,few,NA,TGTGCCAGCAGCTTGTCGGCGGGACAGATCACAGATACGCAGTATTTT,CASSLSAGQITDTQYF
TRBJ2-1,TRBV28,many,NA,TGTGCCAGCAGTTCTGGGGTGAGCTCCTACAATGAGCAGTTCTTC,CASSSGVSSYNEQFF
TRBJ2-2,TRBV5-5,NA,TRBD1,TGTGCCAGCAGCCCGTTGCGGACAGGGGCGAGTACCGGGGAGCTGTTTTTT,CASSPLRTGASTGELFF
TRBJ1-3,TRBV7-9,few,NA,TGTGCCAGCAGTGGCGGGTTCTCTGGAAACACCATATATTTT,CASSGGFSGNTIYF
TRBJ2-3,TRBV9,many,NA,TGTGCCAGCAGTTCGTCAGATACGCAGTATTTT,CASSSSDTQYF
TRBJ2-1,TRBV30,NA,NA,TGTGCCTGGAGTAGGCAGGTTTCCTACAATGAGCAGTTCTTC,CAWSRQVSYNEQFF
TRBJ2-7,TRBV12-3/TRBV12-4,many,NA,TGTGCCAGCACCGCGACTAGTCGCCCCTACGAGCAGTACTTC,CASTATSRPYEQYF
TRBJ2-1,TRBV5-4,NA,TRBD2,TGTGCCAGCAGAGCGGGGGGGCGGGGGAATGAGCAGTTCTTC,CASRAGGRGNEQFF
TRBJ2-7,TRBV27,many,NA,TGTGCCAGCAGCTCTTTGGGGTGGGAGGAGCAGTACTTC,CASSSLGWEEQYF
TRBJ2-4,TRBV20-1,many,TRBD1,TGCAGTGCTAGACCAAATACACTTACGGGACAGGGAATCGACATTCAGTACTTC,CSARPNTLTGQGIDIQYF
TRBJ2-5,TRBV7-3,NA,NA,TGTGCCAGCAGCATAACAGAGACCCAGTACTTC,CASSITETQYF
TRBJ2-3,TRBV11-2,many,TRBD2,TGTGCCAGCAGCTGGACGGCTAGCGGGGGTACAGATACGCAGTATTTT,CASSWTASGGTDTQYF
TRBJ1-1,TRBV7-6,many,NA,TGTGCCAGCAGCTCTAGGCCCCCAGGTAGCAACACTGAAGCTTTCTTT,CASSSRPPGSNTEAFF
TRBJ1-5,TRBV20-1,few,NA,TGCAGTGCTAGAGATCATGGGCCTCAATCTGCCCAGCATTTT,CSARDHGPQSAQHF
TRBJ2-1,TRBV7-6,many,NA,TGTGCCAGCAGCTATCAGGGGACCCTCAATGAGCAGTTCTTC,CASSYQGTLNEQFF
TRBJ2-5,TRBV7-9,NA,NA,TGTGCCAGCAGCTTAAGCTACGACCAAGAGACCCAGTACTTC,CASSLSYDQETQYF
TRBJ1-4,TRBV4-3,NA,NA,TGCGCCAGCAGACAAAATCCAGGGACGAGGGAGACCGACGAAAAACTGTTTTTT,CASRQNPGTRETDEKLFF
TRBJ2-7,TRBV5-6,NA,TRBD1,TGTGCCAGCAGCTTCTCGACAGGGGTCGCCTACGAGCAGTACTTC,CASSFSTGVAYEQYF
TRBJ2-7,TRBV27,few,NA,TGTGCCAGCAGTTACAGGGTGTCCTACGAGCAGTACTTC,CASSYRVSYEQYF
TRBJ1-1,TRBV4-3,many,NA,TGCGCCAGCAGCCAAGATCGCAGCCTGAACACTGAAGCTTTCTTT,CASSQDRSLNTEAFF
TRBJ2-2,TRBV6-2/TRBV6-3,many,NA,TGTGCCAGCAGTTACGGGGTAACCGGGGAGCTGTTTTTT,CASSYGVTGELFF
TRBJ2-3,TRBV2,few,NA,TGTGCCAGCCGCACTCAAGATACGCAGTATTTT,CASRTQDTQYF
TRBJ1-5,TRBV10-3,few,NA,TGTGCCATCAGAGGCGATAGCAATCAGCCCCAGCATTTT,CAIRGDSNQPQHF
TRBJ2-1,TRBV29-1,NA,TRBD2,TGCAGCGTGGTTCCGACTAGCGGGGGCCCCAGATACAATGAGCAGTTCTTC,CSVVPTSGGPRYNEQFF
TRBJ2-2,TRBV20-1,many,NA,TGCAGTGCAAGCTTCGTCGGGACCGGGGAGCTGTTTTTT,CSASFVGTGELFF
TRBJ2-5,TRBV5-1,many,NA,TGCGCCAGCACCTTGACGGGAAAACGGTACCAAGAGACCCAGTACTTC,CASTLTGKRYQETQYF
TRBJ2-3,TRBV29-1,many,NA,TGCAGCGTTTTTTTGGATACGCAGTATTTT,CSVFLDTQYF
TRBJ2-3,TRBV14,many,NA,TGTGCCAGCAGCCAAGGGACTCCGTATACGCAGTATTTT,CASSQGTPYTQYF
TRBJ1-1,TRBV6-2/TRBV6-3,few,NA,TGTGCCAGCGTTAAGGGAAGGAACACTGAAGCTTTCTTT,CASVKGRNTEAFF
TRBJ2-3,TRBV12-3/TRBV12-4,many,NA,TGTGCCAGCAACCTCCTCTCAGGGGGGATGAGAGATACGCAGTATTTT,CASNLLSGGMRDTQYF
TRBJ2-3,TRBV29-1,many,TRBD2,TGCAGCGTTGAACGGGGGGATGACACAGATACGCAGTATTTT,CSVERGDDTDTQYF
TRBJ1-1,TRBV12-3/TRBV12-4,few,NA,TGTGCCAGCAGTTTTAAACAGTTGAACACTGAAGCTTTCTTT,CASSFKQLNTEAFF
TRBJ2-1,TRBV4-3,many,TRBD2,TGCGCCAGCAGCCAAGAGCTAGCGGGGGAAGGCAATGAGCAGTTCTTC,CASSQELAGEGNEQFF
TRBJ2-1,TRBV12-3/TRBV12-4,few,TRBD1,TGTGCCAGCAGTTTGCAGACAGGGCCCCAGCATGAGCAGTTCTTC,CASSLQTGPQHEQFF
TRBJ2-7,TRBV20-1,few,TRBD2,TGCTGTGCTAGAACACTAGCGGAGTCCTTTTCCTACGAGCAGTACTTC,CCARTLAESFSYEQYF
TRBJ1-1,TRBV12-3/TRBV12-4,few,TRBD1,TGTGCCAGCAGTTTTGGGGGGACAGGGCCCACTGAAGCTTTCTTT,CASSFGGTGPTEAFF
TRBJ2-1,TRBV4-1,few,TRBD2,TGCGCCAGCAGCCTCCTAGCGGGGAGCTCCTACAATGAGCAGTTCTTC,CASSLLAGSSYNEQFF
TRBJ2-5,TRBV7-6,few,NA,TGTGCCAGCAGCTTAGCTCCGGAGACCCAGTACTTC,CASSLAPETQYF
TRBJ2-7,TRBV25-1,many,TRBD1,TGTGCCAGCAGTGAATGGGGTCCGGGACAGGGGTTCAATTACGAGCAGTACTTC,CASSEWGPGQGFNYEQYF
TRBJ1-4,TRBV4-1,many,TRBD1,TGCGCCAGCAGCCAGGGGACAGGGGATGAAAAACTGTTTTTT,CASSQGTGDEKLFF
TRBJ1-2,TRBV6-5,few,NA,TGTGCCAGCAGTTCCCCCCGGACAAATTCGTATCGCTACACCTTC,CASSSPRTNSYRYTF
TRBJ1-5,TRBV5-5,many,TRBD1,TGTGCCAGCAGCTTGGCGGGACAGGGCGGATATAGCAATCAGCCCCAGCATTTT,CASSLAGQGGYSNQPQHF
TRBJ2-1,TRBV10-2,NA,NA,TGCGCCAGCAGTGAGGCACGCCCAACCTACAATGAGCAGTTCTTC,CASSEARPTYNEQFF
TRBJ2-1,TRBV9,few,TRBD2,TGTGCCAGCAGCGTAGGCGGGGGCAATGAGCAGTTCTTC,CASSVGGGNEQFF
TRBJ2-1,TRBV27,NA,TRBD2,TGTGCCAGCAGTTACCAAGGAGCGGGGGAAGTTGAGCAGTTCTTC,CASSYQGAGEVEQFF
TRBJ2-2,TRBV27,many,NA,TGTGCCAGCAGTTTTTGGACCGGGGAGCTGTTTTTT,CASSFWTGELFF